One sample yielded the 7 T cell receptor beta chains listed below, sequenced in a study of cytomegalovirus exposure and HLA in healthy donors. 60 Vbeta and 13 Jbeta primers were used in PCR. TCRdb's table, derived via immunoSEQ multiplex PCR, lists solely in-frame clones and lacks some. The sample records 150,000 or so clones, about 70% being singletons. Sample: PBMCs. The source of these receptors is an older woman in good health and CMV-seropositive.

This rearrangement joins TRBV9 to TRBJ2-3; maybe TRBD2 (6 bases). The CDR3 is 15 amino acids. Germline V CDR1 and CDR2: SGDLS, YYNGEE. The V end was cut by 4 bases, the J end by 3 bases, with 15 bases between. The CDR3 DNA sequence: TGTGCCAGCAGCTCTGCGGCGGGGTCGACAGATACGCAGTATTTT. This translates into CASSSAAGSTDTQYF.

The genes are TRBV7-8 and TRBJ1-5; the match to TRBD1 covers 8 bases. Per the germline V gene, CDR1 is SGHVS and CDR2 is FQNEAQ. CDR3 length equals 17 residues. The V and J ends lost 5 bases and 4 bases, in that order; junction bases with no gene match: 13. The CDR3 DNA follows: TGTGCCAGCAGCCTACTACCTTCAGGGGGCTATAATCAGCCCCAGCATTTT. Amino acids: CASSLLPSGGYNQPQHF.

V usage is TRBV28 and J usage is TRBJ1-4; a weak D match, TRBD1 (6 bases). Germline CDR1 is MDHEN and CDR2 is SYDVKM. The CDR3 totals 13 residues. V lost 7 bases, J lost 5 bases, and 11 bases lay in between. The CDR3 here is CASKGQPNEKLFF. The CDR3 coding sequence is TGTGCCAGCAAAGGACAGCCAAATGAAAAACTGTTTTTT.

This rearrangement joins TRBV28 to TRBJ2-7; unclear D gene. The ends were cut back, 3 bases at V and 3 bases at J, with 6 bases in the middle. The CDR3 extends over 12 amino acids. The germline gives CDR1 MDHEN, CDR2 SYDVKM. The CDR3 protein is CASSFSGYEQYF. Here the CDR3 DNA reads TGTGCCAGCAGTTTTTCGGGCTACGAGCAGTACTTC.

The chain is built from TRBV5-6 and TRBJ2-6; weak D call: TRBD2 (6 bases). CDR3 length equals 17 residues. Trimming pared 4 bases from V and 4 bases from J, leaving 18 bases between. Germline values: CDR1 SGHDT, CDR2 YYEEEE. The CDR3 sequence is CASSAKRASAGANVLTF. The CDR3 region has the DNA TGTGCCAGCAGCGCTAAGCGGGCCTCAGCAGGGGCCAACGTCCTGACTTTC.

This chain connects TRBV15 to TRBJ2-7; 7 bases align to TRBD2. CDR1 and CDR2 (germline): LNHNV, YYDKDF (reference sequence). V shed 3 bases and J 7 bases; nucleotides not matched to a gene: 18. This CDR3 is built from 17 residues. CDR3 nucleotides: TGTGCCACCAGCAGGGCCCCAGGAGGGACTATCGGCGGGGAGCAGTACTTC. Encoded protein: CATSRAPGGTIGGEQYF.

The chain couples TRBV6-6 to TRBJ1-1; 7 bases agree with TRBD1. Trimming removed 0 bases from V and 0 bases from J; junction bases left unmatched: 4. The CDR3 sequence is 16 residues long. CDR1 and CDR2 (germline): MNHNY, SVGAGI (reference sequence). The CDR3: CASSYSSGGMNTEAFF. CDR3 bases: TGTGCCAGCAGTTACTCGTCAGGGGGGATGAACACTGAAGCTTTCTTT.